This T cell receptor (beta chain) was sequenced during a study of blood T cell repertoires in COVID-19. Germline V gene data show CDR1 as GTSNPN and CDR2 as SVGIG (reference sequence). With 1 base removed from V and 0 bases from J, the gap between germline ends came to 7 bases. The CDR3 covers 15 residues. Some clones are missing from TCRdb's copy, which holds only in-frame ones; the method was immunoSEQ multiplex PCR. The sample lists 180,000 or so clones; roughly 82% were seen once. The V call is TRBV30, the J call TRBJ1-6; D is unresolved. The specimen was peripheral blood. This sequence originates from a woman in her 70s with acute or convalescent COVID-19. The CDR3 reads CAWSGVSSYNSPLHF. Written as DNA, the CDR3 is TGTGCCTGGAGTGGAGTAAGCTCCTATAATTCACCCCTCCACTTT. The complete variable domain, with remaining parts taken from reference TRBV30 and TRBJ1-6, reads SQTIHQWPATLVQPVGSPLSLECTVEGTSNPNLYWYRQAAGRGLQLLFYSVGIGQISSEVPQNLSASRPQDRQFILSSKKLLLSDSGFYLCAWSGVSSYNSPLHFGNGTRLTVT.